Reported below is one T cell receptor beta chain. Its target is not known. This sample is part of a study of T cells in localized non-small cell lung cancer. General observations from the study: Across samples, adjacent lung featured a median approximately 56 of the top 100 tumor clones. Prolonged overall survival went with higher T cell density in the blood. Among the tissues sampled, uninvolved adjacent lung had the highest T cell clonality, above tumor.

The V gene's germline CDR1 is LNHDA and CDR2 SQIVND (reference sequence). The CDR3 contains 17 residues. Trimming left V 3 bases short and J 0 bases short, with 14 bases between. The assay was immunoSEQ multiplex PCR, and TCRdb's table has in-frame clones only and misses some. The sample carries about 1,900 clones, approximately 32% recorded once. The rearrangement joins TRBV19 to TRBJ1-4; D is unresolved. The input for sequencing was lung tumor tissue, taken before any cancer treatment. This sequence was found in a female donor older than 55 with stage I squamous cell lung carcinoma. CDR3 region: CASSMGGRPATNEKLFF. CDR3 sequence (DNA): TGTGCCAGTAGTATGGGCGGACGGCCAGCAACTAATGAAAAACTGTTTTTT.